The 26 T cell receptor beta chains listed next were all sequenced from one sample in a study of blood T cell repertoires in COVID-19 (dated by TCRdb to 2020 to 2022). To prepare the library, the immunoSEQ multiplex PCR assay was applied. TCRdb took over this immuneACCESS table, retaining in-frame rearrangements with V and J assigned. Such tables are incomplete; in checked studies, under half of the missing clones stem from an unresolved V gene, and the remainder is unexplained. Counted in this sample were about 440,000 clones; around 90% of them appeared once. The top ten clonotypes cover roughly 0.66% of the sample. The sequencing input was PBMCs or T cells enriched from blood (not recorded which). The receptor source for this set is a man between 18 and 29 years old who had recovered from COVID-19.

This chain uses TRBV18 with TRBJ2-7; D gene ambiguous. This CDR3 region has 14 residues. Deletions cut 2 bases from V and 0 bases from J, with 8 bases between. The germline CDR1 and CDR2 sequences are KGHSH and LQKENI. DNA for the CDR3: TGTGCCAGCTCACCAACTGAGAGCTCCTACGAGCAGTACTTC. It codes for CASSPTESSYEQYF.

The V call is TRBV9, the J call TRBJ2-3, with a tentative D call TRBD1 (6 bases). CDR3 size: 14 residues. Trimming took 3 bases from V and 2 from J, leaving 10 bases between them. Germline values: CDR1 SGDLS, CDR2 YYNGEE. The chain's CDR3 is CASSEDRLTDTQYF. CDR3 in DNA: TGTGCCAGCAGCGAAGACAGGCTCACAGATACGCAGTATTTT.

V and J are TRBV27 and TRBJ2-7, with 10 bases that match TRBD2. This CDR3 is 15 amino acids long. Germline loops: CDR1 MNHEY, CDR2 SMNVEV (reference sequence). Losses at the gene ends were 5 bases for V and 1 base for J; bases not matched to a gene: 5. The CDR3 loop reads CASSPEAGGSYEQYF. The CDR3 region has the DNA TGTGCCAGCAGTCCCGAAGCGGGAGGGTCCTACGAGCAGTACTTC.

V is TRBV2 and J is TRBJ1-5; D gene unclear. The germline V and J ends were trimmed by 5 bases and 3 bases, with 14 bases remaining between them. The germline V gene encodes CDR1 SNHLY and CDR2 FYNNEI. This CDR3 is built from 15 residues. CDR3 DNA sequence: TGTGCCAGCAGTCGGGAGGTCGGTCTCAATCAGCCCCAGCATTTT. It is translated as CASSREVGLNQPQHF.

The V and J genes are TRBV18 and TRBJ1-1; tentative D call: TRBD1 (5 bases). Deletions cut 0 bases from V and 4 bases from J, with 12 bases between. Germline lookup yields CDR1 KGHSH and CDR2 LQKENI. CDR3 size: 15 residues. CDR3: CASSPPQGSFTEAFF. The CDR3 nucleotides are TGTGCCAGCTCACCACCGCAGGGCTCTTTCACTGAAGCTTTCTTT.

The chain links TRBV28 to TRBJ2-2; 8 nucleotides line up with TRBD2. The germline CDR1 and CDR2 sequences are MDHEN and SYDVKM. The V segment lost 4 bases and the J segment 5 bases; nucleotides outside the gene matches: 6. This CDR3 has 15 amino acids. CDR3 amino acids: CASSSGIAGTGELFF. DNA for the CDR3: TGTGCCAGCAGTTCCGGGATAGCGGGAACCGGGGAGCTGTTTTTT.

This chain links TRBV15 with TRBJ2-1, with 7 bases identical to TRBD1. Looked up from germline, CDR1 is LNHNV and CDR2 is YYDKDF (reference sequence). The CDR3 length is 15 residues. The V gene end was trimmed by 6 bases and the J gene end by 2 bases; junction bases not matched to a gene: 7. This CDR3 reads CATSYEGATYNEQFF. CDR3 DNA sequence: TGTGCCACCAGTTATGAGGGGGCAACCTACAATGAGCAGTTCTTC.

V is TRBV7-2 and J is TRBJ2-3, with D possibly being TRBD1 (6 bases). This CDR3 is built from 15 residues. V lost 7 bases to trimming and J lost 0 bases, with 14 bases between them. Germline V gene sequence: CDR1 SGHTA, CDR2 FQGNSA. The CDR3 spells CASKIWGPSTDTQYF. In DNA, the CDR3 is TGTGCCAGCAAGATCTGGGGGCCCAGCACAGATACGCAGTATTTT.

The gene calls are TRBV7-2 and TRBJ1-2; possible D gene TRBD1, 6 bases. V gave up 5 bases and J gave up 6 bases, with 10 bases separating them. The CDR3 is 12 amino acids. Per the germline V gene, CDR1 is SGHTA and CDR2 is FQGNSA. The CDR3 here is CASSRRGHGYTF. DNA of the CDR3: TGTGCCAGCAGCCGCAGGGGACATGGCTACACCTTC.

This clone came up a few times. V is TRBV2 and J is TRBJ1-2; weak D call: TRBD1 (6 bases). The CDR3 runs to 13 residues. V was clipped by 9 bases and J by 6 bases, with 17 bases between them. Per germline, CDR1 SNHLY and CDR2 FYNNEI. The CDR3 region has the DNA TGTGCCAGTTCTACCAGGGGTCGAGATGGCTACACCTTC. As protein: CASSTRGRDGYTF.

The chain employs TRBV7-8 and TRBJ1-4; D uncertain. The CDR3 extends over 13 amino acids. The V end was cut by 4 bases, the J end by 10 bases, with 13 bases between. Per the germline V gene, CDR1 is SGHVS and CDR2 is FQNEAQ. CDR3 residues: CASSSDLAVKLFF. In DNA, the CDR3 is TGTGCCAGCAGCTCGGACCTAGCAGTAAAACTGTTTTTT.

J is TRBJ2-3 and V is TRBV11-2, with 9 nucleotides matching TRBD1. The CDR3 runs 18 residues. Trimming removed 4 bases from V and 0 bases from J; junction bases left unmatched: 11. Germline V gives CDR1 SGHAT, CDR2 FQNNGV. Here the CDR3 reads CASSSLLRDRVSTDTQYF. CDR3 in DNA: TGTGCCAGCAGCTCCCTCTTGAGGGACAGGGTTAGCACAGATACGCAGTATTTT.

This chain joins TRBV3-1 (or the pseudogene TRBV3-2) and TRBJ1-2; D call uncertain. The CDR3 is 14 amino acids. CDR1 and CDR2 (germline): LGHDT, YNNKEL (reference sequence). Deletions cut 4 bases from V and 2 bases from J, with 11 bases between. The CDR3 DNA follows: TGTGCCAGCAGCCCCCGGCCGGGGAACTATGGCTACACCTTC. Its protein product is CASSPRPGNYGYTF.

CDR3 DNA: TGTGCCACCAGCAGGGGGGGGCTTGAGGTTGAAGCTTTCTTT. Translation: CATSRGGLEVEAFF. The V and J genes are TRBV15 and TRBJ1-1, with D possibly TRBD1 on 6 matching bases. The CDR3 contains 14 residues. The germline CDR1 and CDR2 sequences are LNHNV and YYDKDF (reference sequence). V gave up 3 bases and J gave up 7 bases, with 15 bases separating them. Variable domain in full (rest from reference TRBV15 and TRBJ1-1): DAMVIQNPRYQVTQFGKPVTLSCSQTLNHNVMYWYQQKSSQAPKLLFHYYDKDFNNEADTPDNFQSRRPNTSFCFLDIRSPGLGDTAMYLCATSRGGLEVEAFFGQGTRLTVV.

This clone occurred a few times. This chain uses TRBV6-2 or TRBV6-3 with TRBJ2-2, with D perhaps TRBD2 (7 bases). Trimming took 1 base from V and 7 from J, leaving 13 bases between them. The CDR3 covers 15 residues. CDR1 and CDR2 from the germline V gene are MNHEY and SVGEGT. The CDR3 DNA reads TGTGCCAGCAGTTACTGGGGGGGCGATGTCGGGGAGCTGTTTTTT. This encodes CASSYWGGDVGELFF.

V usage is TRBV5-1 and J usage is TRBJ1-1; no clear D. From germline, CDR1 is SGHRS and CDR2 YFSETQ. The length of the CDR3 is 17 residues. V was trimmed by 2 bases and J by 1 base, leaving 18 bases between them. The CDR3 reads CASSLIRLRQANTEAFF. CDR3 nucleotide sequence: TGCGCCAGCAGCTTAATTCGGTTAAGGCAGGCGAACACTGAAGCTTTCTTT.

The rearrangement joins TRBV9 to TRBJ1-6, with D unresolved. The germline CDR1 and CDR2 sequences are SGDLS and YYNGEE. Between the trimmed V and J ends, which lost 7 bases and 6 bases, there was a span of 17 bases. This CDR3 has 15 amino acids. This CDR3 is CASAYSLEVNSPLHF. The CDR3 coding sequence is TGTGCCAGCGCTTACTCCCTGGAGGTTAATTCACCCCTCCACTTT.

The count of this clone is one. Other DNA sequences in the same sample also yield this CDR3. The rearrangement joins TRBV19 to TRBJ2-5; the match to TRBD1 covers 7 bases. V trimming: 4 bases; J trimming: 1 base; junction bases outside the gene matches: 3. Germline assignment: CDR1 LNHDA and CDR2 SQIVND (reference sequence). The CDR3 runs to 14 residues. The CDR3 DNA is TGTGCCAGTAGTAGTTACAGGGGCCAAGAGACCCAGTACTTC. It encodes CASSSYRGQETQYF. Using reference TRBV19 and TRBJ2-5 for the parts outside the CDR3, the full variable domain is DGGITQSPKYLFRKEGQNVTLSCEQNLNHDAMYWYRQDPGQGLRLIYYSQIVNDFQKGDIAEGYSVSREKKESFPLTVTSAQKNPTAFYLCASSSYRGQETQYFGPGTRLLVL.

As for this clone: An end of the junction does not agree with germline; a read error may underlie this. The chain recombines TRBV7-8 with TRBJ2-7; 13 nucleotides agree with TRBD2. The CDR3 consists of 12 residues. The germline V gene encodes CDR1 SGHVS and CDR2 FQNEAQ. CDR3 sequence: CASSPTSGRADF. In DNA form, the CDR3 reads TGTGCCAGCAGCCCTACTAGCGGGAGGGCGGACTTC.

The chain joins TRBV5-4 to TRBJ1-1; D remains ambiguous. Germline assignment: CDR1 SGHNT and CDR2 YYREEE (reference sequence). This CDR3 has 13 residues. V was clipped by 4 bases and J by 10 bases, with 17 bases between them. The CDR3 sequence: CASSPNLIYRAFF. CDR3 in DNA: TGTGCCAGCAGCCCAAACCTGATCTACAGAGCTTTCTTT.

The J gene is TRBJ1-1, the V gene TRBV28; D remains ambiguous. The V gene lost 6 bases and the J gene lost 3 bases, with 11 bases spanning the gap. CDR3 length: 13 residues. Germline V CDR1 and CDR2: MDHEN, SYDVKM. The CDR3 here is CASRPTEYTEAFF. CDR3 nucleotide sequence: TGTGCCAGCAGACCTACAGAATACACTGAAGCTTTCTTT.

The V and J genes are TRBV11-3 and TRBJ1-2, with a weak D call TRBD1 (6 bases). Trimming took off 1 base at V and 4 bases at J, with 16 bases between the two ends. The CDR3 totals 16 residues. The germline V gene encodes CDR1 SGHNT and CDR2 YENEEA. Written as DNA, the CDR3 is TGTGCCAGCAGCTTAGGACAGGTCCCAAGACCCTATGGCTACACCTTC. This codes for CASSLGQVPRPYGYTF. The full variable domain, with the rest looked up from reference TRBV11-3 and TRBJ1-2, is EAGVVQSPRYKIIEKKQPVAFWCNPISGHNTLYWYLQNLGQGPELLIRYENEEAVDDSQLPKDRFSAERLKGVDSTLKIQPAELGDSAVYLCASSLGQVPRPYGYTFGSGTRLTVV.

The CDR3 sequence: CATSGAGGNQPQHF. The CDR3 DNA follows: TGTGCCACCAGTGGGGCAGGGGGGAATCAGCCCCAGCATTTT. The chain has TRBV24-1 and TRBJ1-5; 7 bases are a match to TRBD1. Trimming removed 5 bases from V and 4 bases from J; junction bases left unmatched: 4. CDR1 KGHDR and CDR2 SFDVKD come from the germline V gene. The CDR3 runs 14 residues.

This sequence joins TRBV3-1 (or the pseudogene TRBV3-2) and TRBJ1-2; no clear D gene. CDR3 length: 15 amino acids. Deletions cut 6 bases from V and 3 bases from J, with 17 bases between. From germline, CDR1 is LGHDT and CDR2 YNNKEL (reference sequence). The CDR3 DNA is TGTGCCAGCAGGCGTTCTACCTTCGGTGACTATGGCTACACCTTC. This gives the protein CASRRSTFGDYGYTF.

CDR3 in amino acids: CASSQDRGHQPQHF. For the CDR3, the DNA is TGTGCCAGCAGCCAAGACAGGGGGCATCAGCCCCAGCATTTT. The J gene is TRBJ1-5, the V gene TRBV3-1 (or the pseudogene TRBV3-2); TRBD1 matches at 8 bases. The length of the CDR3 is 14 residues. V lost 0 bases and J lost 5; bases outside the gene matches: 0. The germline CDR1 and CDR2 sequences are LGHDT and YNNKEL (reference sequence).

The J gene is TRBJ2-2, the V gene TRBV18; weak D call: TRBD1 (6 bases). In germline, CDR1 is KGHSH, CDR2 LQKENI. Trimming pared 3 bases from V and 6 bases from J, leaving 8 bases between. This CDR3 contains 13 residues. The CDR3 coding sequence is TGTGCCAGCTCACCCTCAGGGGCCGGGGAGCTGTTTTTT. This encodes CASSPSGAGELFF.